The 15 T cell receptor beta chains presented below share a single source sample, sequenced in a study of blood T cell repertoires in COVID-19. Here immunoSEQ multiplex PCR was the method, and the copy in TCRdb shows in-frame clones only, minus some. The table includes around 320,000 clones, around 88% detected once. Sequenced input: peripheral blood. All receptors come from a woman under 40 who had recovered from COVID-19.

This rearrangement joins TRBV2 to TRBJ1-5, with D hard to call. The germline V gene has CDR1 SNHLY and CDR2 FYNNEI. V was pared by 8 bases and J by 0 bases, with 8 bases between. The CDR3 totals 13 residues. This chain's CDR3 is CASLADSNQPQHF. CDR3 sequence (DNA): TGTGCCAGCTTGGCGGATAGCAATCAGCCCCAGCATTTT.

This clone has just one count. CDR3 DNA: TGTGCCAGCAGCCAAGAAGGACTACACACCGACAATGAGCAGTTCTTC. This sequence encodes CASSQEGLHTDNEQFF. V usage is TRBV3-1 (or the pseudogene TRBV3-2) and J usage is TRBJ2-1; perhaps TRBD2 as D (6 bases). Between the trimmed V and J ends, which lost 0 bases and 5 bases, there was a span of 14 bases. Germline V gene sequence: CDR1 LGHDT, CDR2 YNNKEL (reference sequence). The CDR3 spans 16 residues.

This clone was seen just once. V is TRBV25-1 and J is TRBJ1-2; TRBD1 agrees at 7 bases. The CDR3 sequence is 17 residues long. Germline V lookup: CDR1 MGHDK, CDR2 SYGVNS. Trimming removed 2 bases from V and 1 base from J; junction bases left unmatched: 10. The CDR3 region has the DNA TGTGCCAGCAGTGAAGGGTCCGGGACAGAGCTTAACTATGGCTACACCTTC. Translated: CASSEGSGTELNYGYTF.

The rearrangement joins TRBV2 to TRBJ1-5; 9 bases agree with TRBD1. Trimming took 5 bases from V and 7 from J; bases not matched to a gene: 9. The CDR3 totals 15 residues. Per germline, CDR1 SNHLY and CDR2 FYNNEI. The CDR3 is CASSLQGARRQPQHF. The CDR3 DNA reads TGTGCCAGCAGTTTACAGGGGGCGCGGCGGCAGCCCCAGCATTTT. Full variable domain (outside the CDR3, taken from reference TRBV2 and TRBJ1-5): EPEVTQTPSHQVTQMGQEVILRCVPISNHLYFYWYRQILGQKVEFLVSFYNNEISEKSEIFDDQFSVERPDGSNFTLKIRSTKLEDSAMYFCASSLQGARRQPQHFGDGTRLSIL.

V is TRBV18 and J is TRBJ2-7; the D is unclear. This CDR3 contains 13 residues. CDR1 is KGHSH, CDR2 LQKENI, per germline. Trimming shortened V by 1 base and J by 3 bases, and 7 bases separated the two germline ends. Here the CDR3 DNA reads TGTGCCAGCTCACCACGTGTAGACTACGAGCAGTACTTC. Protein: CASSPRVDYEQYF. The variable domain in full, completed from reference TRBV18 and TRBJ2-7, reads NAGVMQNPRHLVRRRGQEARLRCSPMKGHSHVYWYRQLPEEGLKFMVYLQKENIIDESGMPKERFSAEFPKEGPSILRIQQVVRGDSAAYFCASSPRVDYEQYFGPGTRLTVT.

This chain uses TRBV9 with TRBJ1-1, with unresolved D. Germline CDR1 reads SGDLS; CDR2 reads YYNGEE. The germline V and J ends were trimmed by 0 bases and 1 base, with 7 bases remaining between them. The CDR3 is 14 amino acids. The CDR3: CASSVGRGNTEAFF. The CDR3 coding sequence is TGTGCCAGCAGCGTAGGGCGGGGGAACACTGAAGCTTTCTTT.

The V call is TRBV19, the J call TRBJ2-1; 11 bases are a match to TRBD1. CDR1 and CDR2 from the germline V gene are LNHDA and SQIVND (reference sequence). The CDR3 is 15 residues long. V was pared by 5 bases and J by 9 bases, with 9 bases of the junction left unmatched. CDR3: CASSSGTGGYGEQFF. CDR3 DNA sequence: TGTGCCAGTAGTTCCGGGACAGGGGGTTATGGTGAGCAGTTCTTC.

The chain is built from TRBV24-1 and TRBJ1-2; tentative D call: TRBD1 (6 bases). Trimming cost V 3 bases and J 3 bases, with 7 bases left between them. Germline lookup yields CDR1 KGHDR and CDR2 SFDVKD. The CDR3 is made up of 13 amino acids. The CDR3 nucleotides are TGTGCCACCAGTGATGCAGGGGACTATGGCTACACCTTC. Protein sequence: CATSDAGDYGYTF.

The chain links TRBV6-5 to TRBJ1-4, with a weak D call TRBD1 (5 bases). The CDR3 loop spans 15 amino acids. Germline-derived CDR1 and CDR2 are MNHEY and SVGAGI. The V end was cut by 5 bases, the J end by 4 bases, with 14 bases between. CDR3 DNA: TGTGCCAGCAGTAAGGAGACAGCGATTAATGAAAAACTGTTTTTT. It is translated as CASSKETAINEKLFF.

The chain has TRBV6-5 and TRBJ1-4, with TRBD1 matching over 8 bases. V trimming: 0 bases; J trimming: 8 bases; junction bases outside the gene matches: 5. Germline V lookup: CDR1 MNHEY, CDR2 SVGAGI. The CDR3 covers 15 residues. CDR3 in amino acids: CASSYSQGAGEKLFF. As DNA, the CDR3 is TGTGCCAGCAGTTACTCGCAGGGGGCGGGCGAAAAACTGTTTTTT.

This clone was picked up a small number of times. The genes are TRBV24-1 and TRBJ2-2, with D possibly being TRBD2 (5 bases). Germline V gene data show CDR1 as KGHDR and CDR2 as SFDVKD. The CDR3 consists of 16 residues. Between the trimmed V and J ends, which lost 1 base and 4 bases, there was a span of 12 bases. The CDR3 bases are TGTGCCACCAGTGATTTAGGGCAGGCGGGCACCGGGGAGCTGTTTTTT. Translating gives CATSDLGQAGTGELFF.

The chain joins TRBV3-1 (or the pseudogene TRBV3-2) to TRBJ2-7; 9 bases map to TRBD1. Germline V lookup: CDR1 LGHDT, CDR2 YNNKEL (reference sequence). Unmatched junction bases numbered 11, after V lost 4 bases and J lost 4 bases. The CDR3 length is 16 residues. The CDR3 DNA follows: TGTGCCAGCAGCCTAAGACAGGGGGGGATGGGTTACGAGCAGTACTTC. Translated: CASSLRQGGMGYEQYF.

V usage is TRBV4-2 and J usage is TRBJ2-1; 11 bases line up with TRBD2. V lost 6 bases, J lost 1 base, and 8 bases stayed unmatched. This CDR3 spans 17 amino acids. Germline values: CDR1 LGHNA, CDR2 YNFKEQ. The CDR3 coding sequence is TGTGCCAGCAGTGAATATATAGCGGGGGGGTCCTACAATGAGCAGTTCTTC. Protein: CASSEYIAGGSYNEQFF.

The rearrangement links TRBV24-1 to TRBJ1-5, with D tentatively TRBD1 (5 bases). Trimming cost V 4 bases and J 6 bases, with 18 bases left between them. CDR3 length: 16 amino acids. Germline CDR1 and CDR2: KGHDR and SFDVKD. The chain's CDR3 is CATSDAGGSFGQPQHF. The CDR3 coding sequence is TGTGCCACCAGTGACGCCGGGGGGAGTTTCGGTCAGCCCCAGCATTTT.

The chain uses TRBV5-6 and TRBJ2-7; 8 positions match TRBD1. The CDR3 extends over 14 amino acids. Germline loops: CDR1 SGHDT, CDR2 YYEEEE. Unmatched junction bases numbered 7, after V lost 4 bases and J lost 4 bases. This chain's CDR3 is CASSARDRIYEQYF. CDR3 coding DNA: TGTGCCAGCAGCGCCCGGGACAGGATATACGAGCAGTACTTC. Full variable domain (remainder filled in from reference TRBV5-6 and TRBJ2-7): DAGVTQSPTHLIKTRGQQVTLRCSPKSGHDTVSWYQQALGQGPQFIFQYYEEEERQRGNFPDRFSGHQFPNYSSELNVNALLLGDSALYLCASSARDRIYEQYFGPGTRLTVT.